This entry lists 19 T cell receptor beta chains sequenced from one sample in a study of T cells after yellow fever vaccination. In TCRdb, the 5' RACE reads were re-called with MiXCR into one record per CDR3 protein. The sample holds around 600,000 distinct CDR3 sequences, more than 9% seen once. The starting material was PBMCs, obtained on the day of the yellow fever booster vaccination. The receptors derive from a man aged 25 to 40 who received the YFV17D yellow fever vaccine.

The J gene is TRBJ2-6, the V gene TRBV7-8; D unresolved. V lost 2 bases and J 0 bases, leaving 14 bases between the germline ends. This CDR3 region has 18 residues. Germline values: CDR1 SGHVS, CDR2 FQNEAQ. CDR3: CASSLWAGLDSGANVLTF. The CDR3 DNA reads as TGTGCCAGCAGCTTATGGGCAGGATTGGACTCTGGGGCCAACGTCCTGACTTTC.

This rearrangement joins TRBV5-1 to TRBJ2-1, with 7 bases identical to TRBD2. The CDR3 totals 14 residues. CDR1 and CDR2 from the germline V gene are SGHRS and YFSETQ. The J segment lost 3 bases and the V segment lost 4 bases, leaving 4 bases of the junction unmatched. This chain's CDR3 is CASSREVNYNEQFF. The CDR3, as DNA: TGCGCCAGCAGCCGGGAGGTTAACTACAATGAGCAGTTCTTC.

This clonotype was seen a few times. The genes are TRBV5-1 and TRBJ2-5; a possible D gene is TRBD2 (5 bases). The V gene lost 0 bases and the J gene lost 4 bases, with 10 bases spanning the gap. The CDR3 consists of 14 residues. Germline values: CDR1 SGHRS, CDR2 YFSETQ. This CDR3 is CASSLEGRGETQYF. The CDR3 DNA is TGCGCCAGCAGCTTGGAGGGTCGGGGAGAGACCCAGTACTTC.

The chain is built from TRBV15 and TRBJ2-5, with 10 bases identical to TRBD1. The junction had 6 bases not matched to a gene; V was cut back by 1 base and J by 7 bases. The CDR3 length is 15 residues. Germline-derived CDR1 and CDR2 are LNHNV and YYDKDF (reference sequence). CDR3 DNA: TGTGCCACCAGCAGAGGGACAGGGGGTTTTGGGACCCAGTACTTC. The encoded protein is CATSRGTGGFGTQYF.

This clonotype was observed many times. The chain carries TRBV7-2 and TRBJ2-3, with D tentatively TRBD2 (6 bases). Germline V gene sequence: CDR1 SGHTA, CDR2 FQGNSA. This CDR3 region has 16 residues. V dropped 2 bases and J dropped 4 bases, with 16 bases sitting between them. The CDR3 loop reads CASSLRGDGSADTQYF. The CDR3 region has the DNA TGTGCCAGCAGCTTACGGGGTGACGGGAGCGCAGATACGCAGTATTTT. The variable domain in full, with the rest retrieved from reference TRBV7-2 and TRBJ2-3, is GAGVSQSPSNKVTEKGKDVELRCDPISGHTALYWYRQSLGQGLEFLIYFQGNSAPDKSGLPSDRFSAERTGGSVSTLTIQRTQQEDSAVYLCASSLRGDGSADTQYFGPGTRLTVL.

This clonotype was found a few times. This chain uses TRBV2 with TRBJ1-2; weak D call: TRBD1 (6 bases). The germline V gene has CDR1 SNHLY and CDR2 FYNNEI. CDR3 length: 15 amino acids. The V end lost 3 bases, the J end lost 6 bases, and 17 bases lay between the germline ends. CDR3 nucleotides: TGTGCCAGCAGTGAGACCTTTGGGACAAATGATGGCTACACCTTC. This translates into CASSETFGTNDGYTF.

This clonotype was counted a few times. V gene TRBV5-1 combines with J gene TRBJ2-3, with 9 bases that match TRBD2. Looked up from germline, CDR1 is SGHRS and CDR2 is YFSETQ. This CDR3 is built from 18 residues. J was trimmed by 2 bases and V by 0 bases; bases with no gene match: 10. As DNA, the CDR3 is TGCGCCAGCAGCTTGGGCGCGGTGACTAGCGGCATCACAGATACGCAGTATTTT. Protein product: CASSLGAVTSGITDTQYF. Together with reference TRBV5-1 and TRBJ2-3, the CDR3 gives the full variable domain: KAGVTQTPRYLIKTRGQQVTLSCSPISGHRSVSWYQQTPGQGLQFLFEYFSETQRNKGNFPGRFSGRQFSNSRSEMNVSTLELGDSALYLCASSLGAVTSGITDTQYFGPGTRLTVL.

This clonotype was counted a few times. This sequence joins TRBV10-2 and TRBJ2-1; 8 nucleotides line up with TRBD2. The CDR3 consists of 14 residues. Germline trimming cut 8 bases from V and 4 bases from J; bases unmatched to any gene: 7. The germline V gene encodes CDR1 WSHSY and CDR2 SAAADI. In nucleotides, the CDR3 is TGCGCCAGCGGGGTAGCGGGGCCATACAATGAGCAGTTCTTC. It specifies CASGVAGPYNEQFF.

This clonotype was seen more than once but under ten times. V and J are TRBV6-1 and TRBJ2-7; perhaps D is TRBD1 or TRBD2 (5 bases each). V lost 6 bases and J 3 bases, leaving 18 bases between the germline ends. This CDR3 has 15 amino acids. Per the germline V gene, CDR1 is MNHNS and CDR2 is SASEGT. The DNA for the CDR3 is TGTGCCAGCAGCCCCGGGACGGAACTGTACTACGAGCAGTACTTC. Translated, it gives CASSPGTELYYEQYF.

At least ten counts were recorded for this clonotype. The chain employs TRBV28 and TRBJ2-2; D gene ambiguous. This CDR3 comprises 13 residues. Trimming took off 4 bases at V and 5 bases at J, with 8 bases between the two ends. Germline V lookup: CDR1 MDHEN, CDR2 SYDVKM. For the CDR3, the DNA is TGTGCCAGCAGTTCCCCCGTTACCGGGGAGCTGTTTTTT. It yields the protein CASSSPVTGELFF.

This rearrangement joins TRBV14 to TRBJ1-2; D gene unclear. This CDR3 is 14 amino acids long. The V end was cut by 5 bases, the J end by 2 bases, with 12 bases between. Per the germline V gene, CDR1 is SGHDN and CDR2 is FVKESK. CDR3 coding DNA: TGTGCCAGCAGCGTACTCGACCGAAACTATGGCTACACCTTC. It is translated as CASSVLDRNYGYTF.

The rearrangement joins TRBV19 to TRBJ2-1; TRBD1 is a possible D gene (6 bases). The CDR3 is made up of 14 amino acids. Germline V CDR1 and CDR2: LNHDA, SQIVND (reference sequence). V was pared by 5 bases and J by 10 bases, with 18 bases between. CDR3: CASSALSGVGEQFF. CDR3 nucleotide sequence: TGTGCCAGTAGTGCACTATCAGGGGTCGGGGAGCAGTTCTTC.

This chain uses TRBV20-1 with TRBJ2-5; D remains unclear. The CDR3 length is 15 residues. CDR1 DFQATT and CDR2 SNEGSKA come from the germline V gene (reference sequence). With 6 bases removed from V and 2 bases from J, the gap between germline ends came to 19 bases. Here the CDR3 DNA reads TGCAGTGCCCGACCGGTCGTAAGGATGCAAGAGACCCAGTACTTC. Its translation: CSARPVVRMQETQYF.

The chain links TRBV16 to TRBJ2-3; possible D gene TRBD1, 6 bases. V lost 7 bases and J lost 3, with 17 bases in between. Germline V CDR1 and CDR2: KGHSY, FQNENV. The length of the CDR3 is 15 residues. CDR3 in amino acids: CASNRQAEITDTQYF. For the CDR3, the DNA is TGTGCCAGCAACCGACAGGCAGAGATAACAGATACGCAGTATTTT.

This clonotype occurred many times. The chain joins TRBV5-1 to TRBJ2-5, with TRBD1 matching over 7 bases. V lost 5 bases, J lost 4 bases, and 5 bases stayed unmatched. The length of the CDR3 is 13 residues. The germline CDR1 and CDR2 sequences are SGHRS and YFSETQ. The DNA of the CDR3 is TGCGCCAGCAGTAAGACAGGGAGAGAGACCCAGTACTTC. It codes for CASSKTGRETQYF.

This sequence joins TRBV9 and TRBJ2-3, with D tentatively TRBD1 or TRBD2 (5 bases each). The ends were cut back, 3 bases at V and 2 bases at J, with 19 bases in the middle. CDR1 SGDLS and CDR2 YYNGEE come from the germline V gene. The CDR3 sequence is 17 residues long. CDR3 in DNA: TGTGCCAGCAGCGCCTCCGGGACCCCCGGGCACACAGATACGCAGTATTTT. The encoded protein is CASSASGTPGHTDTQYF.

This clonotype was observed at least ten times. The chain couples TRBV7-6 to TRBJ1-1; 9 nucleotides agree with TRBD1. The CDR3 runs 14 residues. V lost 6 bases to trimming and J lost 5 bases; unmatched junction nucleotides: 7. Germline lookup yields CDR1 SGHVS and CDR2 FNYEAQ. DNA of the CDR3: TGTGCCAGCAGTTCCACAGGGGGCTGGACTGAAGCTTTCTTT. This sequence encodes CASSSTGGWTEAFF.

This clonotype has just a few counts. This chain connects TRBV7-9 to TRBJ2-1, with 9 bases lining up with TRBD2. The V segment lost 5 bases and the J segment 2 bases; nucleotides outside the gene matches: 10. The CDR3 consists of 17 residues. The germline V gene encodes CDR1 SEHNR and CDR2 FQNEAQ (reference sequence). This CDR3 is CASSLEAGGQTYNEQFF. The CDR3 DNA follows: TGTGCCAGCAGCCTGGAAGCGGGAGGCCAAACCTACAATGAGCAGTTCTTC.

The rearrangement links TRBV19 to TRBJ2-1; either TRBD1 or TRBD2 may fit D (5 bases each). Germline CDR1 is LNHDA and CDR2 is SQIVND (reference sequence). Between the trimmed V and J ends, which lost 11 bases and 9 bases, there was a span of 11 bases. The CDR3 length is 10 residues. The CDR3 region is CASRGVEQFF. In nucleotides, the CDR3 is TGTGCCTCAAGAGGGGTTGAGCAGTTCTTC. Full variable domain (outside the CDR3, taken from reference TRBV19 and TRBJ2-1): DGGITQSPKYLFRKEGQNVTLSCEQNLNHDAMYWYRQDPGQGLRLIYYSQIVNDFQKGDIAEGYSVSREKKESFPLTVTSAQKNPTAFYLCASRGVEQFFGPGTRLTVL.